A single sample is the source of the 23 T cell receptor beta chains below, sequenced in a study of cytomegalovirus exposure and HLA in healthy donors. Primers: 60 Vbeta forward and 13 Jbeta reverse. Assay used: immunoSEQ multiplex PCR; TCRdb lists only in-frame clones, some missing. The table has roughly 100,000 clones, 76% seen once. Sequencing input: PBMCs. These receptors were taken from a man aged 35-49 years in good health and CMV-seronegative.

This chain joins TRBV5-4 and TRBJ2-3, with TRBD2 as a possible D gene (6 bases). Germline CDR1 SGHNT, CDR2 YYREEE (reference sequence). The V and J ends lost 4 bases and 3 bases respectively, with 21 bases between them. The CDR3 runs to 17 residues. CDR3 DNA sequence: TGTGCCAGCAGCCTCGGGCCGGGCGGGAAGACGACAGATACGCAGTATTTT. Its protein product is CASSLGPGGKTTDTQYF.

This chain links TRBV6-5 with TRBJ1-1; D is unclear. The CDR3 runs 13 residues. Per germline, CDR1 MNHEY and CDR2 SVGAGI. The germline V and J ends were trimmed by 0 bases and 7 bases, with 9 bases remaining between them. Here the CDR3 reads CASSYSRGLEAFF. The CDR3, as DNA: TGTGCCAGCAGTTACTCGAGAGGGCTTGAAGCTTTCTTT.

The chain links TRBV4-2 to TRBJ2-5, with D possibly TRBD2 on 5 matching bases. Germline V gene sequence: CDR1 LGHNA, CDR2 YNFKEQ. Trimming removed 3 bases at V and 4 bases at J, with 15 bases between. The CDR3 covers 15 residues. DNA for the CDR3: TGTGCCAGCAGCCAGCGGGCCCGAATTACAGAGACCCAGTACTTC. The encoded protein is CASSQRARITETQYF.

This chain joins TRBV5-4 and TRBJ2-5; a weak D match, TRBD1 (6 bases). Germline CDR1 is SGHNT and CDR2 is YYREEE (reference sequence). V was clipped by 3 bases and J by 12 bases, with 18 bases between them. This CDR3 has 13 residues. The CDR3 loop is CASSSIHRDVKYF. The DNA for the CDR3 is TGTGCCAGCAGCTCAATCCACAGGGACGTGAAGTACTTC. Together with reference TRBV5-4 and TRBJ2-5, the CDR3 gives the full variable domain: ETGVTQSPTHLIKTRGQQVTLRCSSQSGHNTVSWYQQALGQGPQFIFQYYREEENGRGNFPPRFSGLQFPNYSSELNVNALELDDSALYLCASSSIHRDVKYFGPGTRLLVL.

The rearrangement links TRBV29-1 to TRBJ2-1, with a tentative D call TRBD1 (5 bases). Germline V gene sequence: CDR1 SQVTM, CDR2 ANQGSEA. CDR3 length: 14 residues. Trimming removed 2 bases from V and 5 bases from J, with 13 bases in between. The CDR3 DNA reads TGCAGCGTTGAAAACATTGACAGTAACAATGAGCAGTTCTTC. Translated, it gives CSVENIDSNNEQFF.

The chain has TRBV10-1 and TRBJ2-7; possible D gene TRBD2, 5 bases. Trimming removed 4 bases at V and 4 bases at J, with 5 bases between. Germline values: CDR1 WNHNN, CDR2 SYGVQD (reference sequence). The CDR3 length is 11 residues. Written as DNA, the CDR3 is TGCGCCAGCAGTGGAGGGTACGAGCAGTACTTC. Translating gives CASSGGYEQYF.

The table lists this clone with a few counts. The chain is built from TRBV5-5 and TRBJ2-3, with 7 bases that match TRBD1. Germline lookup yields CDR1 SGHKS and CDR2 YYEKEE (reference sequence). The CDR3 is made up of 16 amino acids. With 3 bases clipped from V and 4 bases from J, the junction kept 11 bases outside the gene matches. The CDR3: CASSYRHRGGADTQYF. The DNA of the CDR3 is TGTGCCAGCAGCTACCGGCACAGGGGTGGCGCAGATACGCAGTATTTT.

The chain recombines TRBV27 with TRBJ2-7; 10 bases fit TRBD2. CDR1 is MNHEY and CDR2 is SMNVEV in the germline V gene (reference sequence). This CDR3 is 16 amino acids long. After removal of 5 bases from V and 1 base from J, the junction contained 8 bases not matched to a gene. The DNA for the CDR3 is TGTGCCAGCAGTCGATCAGCGGGAGGGAGTTCCTACGAGCAGTACTTC. Protein product: CASSRSAGGSSYEQYF.

The chain joins TRBV19 to TRBJ2-1; 7 bases are shared with TRBD1. The V segment lost 5 bases and the J segment 3 bases; nucleotides outside the gene matches: 7. The germline CDR1 and CDR2 sequences are LNHDA and SQIVND (reference sequence). The CDR3 sequence is 15 residues long. CDR3 nucleotide sequence: TGTGCCAGTAGTTTACGACAGGGCCTCTACAATGAGCAGTTCTTC. Residues: CASSLRQGLYNEQFF.

V usage is TRBV7-3 and J usage is TRBJ2-3, with D perhaps TRBD1 (7 bases). V lost 5 bases, J lost 1 base, and 13 bases lay in between. The CDR3 has 15 residues. The germline V gene has CDR1 SGHTA and CDR2 FQGTGA. The CDR3 loop is CASSPTRGGTDTQYF. The CDR3 region has the DNA TGTGCCAGCAGCCCAACCAGGGGGGGCACAGATACGCAGTATTTT.

This chain connects TRBV7-2 to TRBJ1-1, with 8 bases matching TRBD1. Germline V gene sequence: CDR1 SGHTA, CDR2 FQGNSA. The V segment lost 5 bases and the J segment 0 bases; nucleotides outside the gene matches: 2. The CDR3 contains 14 residues. This CDR3 is CASSKDRVNTEAFF. The CDR3 DNA reads as TGTGCCAGCAGCAAGGACAGGGTGAACACTGAAGCTTTCTTT. Full variable domain (rest looked up from reference TRBV7-2 and TRBJ1-1): GAGVSQSPSNKVTEKGKDVELRCDPISGHTALYWYRQSLGQGLEFLIYFQGNSAPDKSGLPSDRFSAERTGGSVSTLTIQRTQQEDSAVYLCASSKDRVNTEAFFGQGTRLTVV.

This clone is judged large. The chain links TRBV28 to TRBJ2-3, with TRBD2 matching 7 bases. CDR3 length: 16 residues. V shed 6 bases and J 3 bases; nucleotides not matched to a gene: 12. The germline gives CDR1 MDHEN, CDR2 SYDVKM. As DNA, the CDR3 is TGTGCCAGCAGCCAGGTCGGGAGGTTATCGACAGATACGCAGTATTTT. Its protein product is CASSQVGRLSTDTQYF.

This chain joins TRBV5-6 and TRBJ2-5; D perhaps matches TRBD1 (6 bases). V was shortened by 4 bases and J by 2 bases, with 15 bases between the two germline ends. Germline CDR1 is SGHDT and CDR2 is YYEEEE. The CDR3 contains 15 residues. This CDR3 is CASSLVNGQQETQYF. DNA for the CDR3: TGTGCCAGCAGCCTGGTGAACGGACAGCAAGAGACCCAGTACTTC.

This clone was recorded a few times. The V call is TRBV28, the J call TRBJ2-1; 8 nucleotides align to TRBD2. V was pared by 5 bases and J by 2 bases, with 8 bases of the junction left unmatched. Germline V gene lookup returns CDR1 MDHEN and CDR2 SYDVKM. The CDR3 consists of 16 residues. CDR3 in DNA: TGTGCCAGCAGTCTCCAGCGGGAGAATACCTACAATGAGCAGTTCTTC. Translation: CASSLQRENTYNEQFF.

V is TRBV5-1 and J is TRBJ2-2; 8 bases are a match to TRBD2. Germline-derived CDR1 and CDR2 are SGHRS and YFSETQ. The CDR3 totals 15 residues. V lost 0 bases to trimming and J lost 6 bases; unmatched junction nucleotides: 4. DNA of the CDR3: TGCGCCAGCAGCTTGGCCGGGGGGGCGGCCGGGGAGCTGTTTTTT. This gives the protein CASSLAGGAAGELFF.

This clone has a handful of counts. In DNA form, the CDR3 reads TGCGCCAGCAGTCGAAACCGGGACAGCCTTGAAGCTTTCTTT. It yields the protein CASSRNRDSLEAFF. The chain recombines TRBV4-3 with TRBJ1-1; 7 bases match TRBD1. With 6 bases clipped from V and 7 bases from J, the junction kept 11 bases outside the gene matches. Germline lookup yields CDR1 LGHNA and CDR2 YSLEER. There are 14 residues in the CDR3.

This clone came up a few times. This rearrangement joins TRBV9 to TRBJ2-1; a possible D gene is TRBD2 (5 bases). This CDR3 is 16 amino acids long. Germline V gene sequence: CDR1 SGDLS, CDR2 YYNGEE. Trimming took 3 bases from V and 2 from J, leaving 15 bases between them. DNA of the CDR3: TGTGCCAGCAGCGAATTAGCGCTGGGTCCCTACAATGAGCAGTTCTTC. Residues: CASSELALGPYNEQFF.

Here the CDR3 reads CASSSAYGREQYF. The DNA for the CDR3 is TGTGCCAGCAGCAGCGCCTACGGGAGGGAGCAGTACTTC. The chain couples TRBV11-2 to TRBJ2-7; 7 positions match TRBD2. The V gene end was trimmed by 5 bases and the J gene end by 7 bases; junction bases not matched to a gene: 8. The V gene's germline CDR1 is SGHAT and CDR2 FQNNGV. This CDR3 is built from 13 residues.

This clone was picked up one time. The V gene is TRBV4-1, the J gene TRBJ2-3; 7 bases match TRBD2. The CDR3 extends over 16 amino acids. Germline CDR1 is MGHRA and CDR2 is YSYEKL. V shed 3 bases and J 6 bases; nucleotides not matched to a gene: 12. The DNA for the CDR3 is TGCGCCAGCAGCCAGGGATCAGGGACTACGGCGGATACGCAGTATTTT. Protein product: CASSQGSGTTADTQYF.

This clone was observed a single time. The junction and the germline gene differ at one end; a read error may be behind it. The chain links TRBV7-9 to TRBJ1-5; TRBD1 is a possible D gene (5 bases). The length of the CDR3 is 12 residues. CDR1 SEHNR and CDR2 FQNEAQ come from the germline V gene (reference sequence). For the CDR3, the DNA is TGTTCCAGCAGCTTAGACAGTCAGCCCCAGCATTTT. Amino acid sequence: CSSSLDSQPQHF.

As concerns this clone: One junction end does not reproduce the germline sequence, and a read error may be involved. V usage is TRBV7-9 and J usage is TRBJ2-3, with D hard to call. Germline CDR1 SEHNR, CDR2 FQNEAQ (reference sequence). The CDR3 spans 14 residues. CDR3 sequence (DNA): TGTTCCAGCAGCTTAGGAGCTAGCACAGATACGCAGTATTTT. It is translated as CSSSLGASTDTQYF. The full variable domain, with the rest looked up from reference TRBV7-9 and TRBJ2-3, is DTGVSQNPRHKITKRGQNVTFRCDPISEHNRLYWYRQTLGQGPEFLTYFQNEAQLEKSRLLSDRFSAERPKGSFSTLEIQRTEQGDSAMYLCSSSLGASTDTQYFGPGTRLTVL.

The chain carries TRBV6-1 and TRBJ2-1; 8 bases are shared with TRBD2. CDR1 and CDR2 (germline): MNHNS, SASEGT. The ends lost 5 bases at V and 4 bases at J; junction bases unmatched: 1. CDR3 length: 13 amino acids. This CDR3 reads CASSRLAYNEQFF. Written as DNA, the CDR3 is TGTGCCAGCAGTCGACTAGCGTACAATGAGCAGTTCTTC.

This clone was seen a few times. The chain has TRBV29-1 and TRBJ2-7; perhaps TRBD1 as D (5 bases). The CDR3 has 14 residues. Germline assignment: CDR1 SQVTM and CDR2 ANQGSEA. V lost 4 bases to trimming and J lost 3 bases, with 16 bases between them. CDR3 nucleotide sequence: TGCAGCGTTGTACAGGCCTCCTTCTACTACGAGCAGTACTTC. Protein sequence: CSVVQASFYYEQYF.